This T cell receptor beta chain was found in a study of blood T cell repertoires in COVID-19. Study-level information: Some COVID-19 samples were acute and others convalescent; all came from the United States, Italy and Spain. Sample material is recorded as cDNA or gDNA derived from T cells, B-cell-depleted T cells, or PBMCs.

Original methodology: Nucleated cell counts were estimated from reference gene primer amplification. Generated by immunoSEQ multiplex PCR, the TCRdb table keeps only in-frame clones and is missing some. The V and J calls and clone size come from that table; D and trimming were worked out from the DNA. The table has 240,000 or so clones, approximately 86% seen once. V lost 6 bases and J lost 4; bases outside the gene matches: 19. This CDR3 is built from 20 residues. Germline CDR1 is KGHSH and CDR2 is LQKENI. This clone is a singleton in its sample. The TCR sequence derives from a man aged 60 to 69 who had recovered from COVID-19. Material: peripheral blood. The J gene is TRBJ2-6, the V gene TRBV18; the match to TRBD1 covers 9 bases. For the CDR3, the DNA is TGTGCCAGCTCTCCCCTTGGCCCTGGGACAGGGTCTTCCGGGGCCAACGTCCTGACTTTC. Its protein product is CASSPLGPGTGSSGANVLTF.